The next 21 T cell receptor beta chains were all read from a single sample in a study of T cell changes during pregnancy in multiple sclerosis. TCRdb's table, derived via immunoSEQ multiplex PCR, lists solely in-frame clones and lacks some. The data contain some 31,000 clones, 90% to 95% of them singletons. Sequencing used CD8+ T cells from peripheral blood mononuclear cells, obtained before pregnancy. The receptors derive from a female donor with multiple sclerosis, enrolled in a pregnancy study.

The chain employs TRBV6-6 and TRBJ1-2, with D perhaps TRBD1 (6 bases). V gave up 0 bases and J gave up 4 bases, with 15 bases separating them. Germline assignment: CDR1 MNHNY and CDR2 SVGAGI (reference sequence). The CDR3 has 16 residues. This chain's CDR3 is CASSYSRGGAGYGYTF. The DNA of the CDR3 is TGTGCCAGCAGTTACTCCCGGGGGGGCGCCGGCTATGGCTACACCTTC.

The rearrangement links TRBV7-9 to TRBJ2-5, with D perhaps TRBD1 (6 bases). The CDR3 runs 14 residues. Per the germline V gene, CDR1 is SEHNR and CDR2 is FQNEAQ (reference sequence). Trimming removed 5 bases at V and 0 bases at J, with 10 bases between. The CDR3 reads CASSPGHHQETQYF. The CDR3 DNA is TGTGCCAGCAGCCCGGGACACCACCAAGAGACCCAGTACTTC.

This clone was recorded only once. The chain carries TRBV5-5 and TRBJ1-2, with D possibly TRBD1 on 6 matching bases. CDR1 SGHKS and CDR2 YYEKEE come from the germline V gene (reference sequence). V was clipped by 1 base and J by 4 bases, with 14 bases between them. The CDR3 covers 15 residues. Here the CDR3 reads CASSLTSGTIYGYTF. The CDR3, as DNA: TGTGCCAGCAGCTTGACCTCCGGGACAATCTATGGCTACACCTTC.

The chain links TRBV11-3 to TRBJ2-1, with D maybe TRBD1 (6 bases). The germline V gene encodes CDR1 SGHNT and CDR2 YENEEA. Trimming shortened V by 5 bases and J by 11 bases, and 16 bases separated the two germline ends. The CDR3 runs to 13 residues. CDR3 sequence: CASSPEGVPKQFF. Written as DNA, the CDR3 is TGTGCCAGCAGCCCCGAGGGGGTTCCCAAGCAGTTCTTC.

The chain couples TRBV6-5 to TRBJ2-1; D remains unclear. Germline V gene lookup returns CDR1 MNHEY and CDR2 SVGAGI. The CDR3 runs to 14 residues. V was clipped by 2 bases and J by 9 bases, with 14 bases between them. The CDR3 loop reads CASSYRPPPGEQFF. In nucleotides, the CDR3 is TGTGCCAGCAGTTACCGACCGCCGCCGGGTGAGCAGTTCTTC.

This rearrangement joins TRBV9 to TRBJ1-4, with D possibly matching TRBD1 (5 bases). V lost 3 bases and J lost 8, with 17 bases in between. Germline V lookup: CDR1 SGDLS, CDR2 YYNGEE. The length of the CDR3 is 15 residues. The CDR3 protein is CASSGLGLSGEKLFF. The CDR3 nucleotides read TGTGCCAGCAGCGGATTGGGACTTTCGGGGGAAAAACTGTTTTTT.

The V and J genes are TRBV6-1 and TRBJ1-1, with D uncertain. V shed 2 bases and J shed 8 bases, with 9 bases lying between them. This CDR3 region has 12 residues. Germline CDR1 MNHNS, CDR2 SASEGT. The CDR3 loop is CASSEWRQEAFF. Here the CDR3 DNA reads TGTGCCAGCAGTGAATGGCGACAAGAAGCTTTCTTT.

This sequence joins TRBV19 and TRBJ2-1; 8 positions match TRBD1. The germline V gene has CDR1 LNHDA and CDR2 SQIVND (reference sequence). V lost 7 bases, J lost 4 bases, and 12 bases stayed unmatched. The CDR3 has 16 amino acids. This CDR3 reads CASTETGVSSYNEQFF. The CDR3 region has the DNA TGTGCCAGTACTGAGACAGGGGTATCCTCTTACAATGAGCAGTTCTTC.

The chain is built from TRBV11-3 and TRBJ2-5, with D maybe TRBD2 (5 bases). The CDR3 is made up of 13 amino acids. Trimming removed 6 bases from V and 2 bases from J, with 10 bases in between. The V gene's germline CDR1 is SGHNT and CDR2 YENEEA. Here the CDR3 reads CASSPRTQETQYF. Written as DNA, the CDR3 is TGTGCCAGCAGTCCTCGGACTCAAGAGACCCAGTACTTC.

The chain couples TRBV13 to TRBJ2-1; 8 bases agree with TRBD2. Per germline, CDR1 PRHDT and CDR2 FYEKMQ (reference sequence). The CDR3 has 14 amino acids. V dropped 5 bases and J dropped 7; count of bases not matched to a gene: 7. CDR3 sequence (DNA): TGTGCCAGCAGCCCGGGGCGGGGGGTGAATGAGCAGTTCTTC. Translation gives CASSPGRGVNEQFF.

This clone was detected a few times. The J gene is TRBJ2-5, the V gene TRBV6-5; tentative D call: TRBD2 (5 bases). There are 12 residues in the CDR3. Trimming took off 6 bases at V and 4 bases at J, with 9 bases between the two ends. Germline CDR1 is MNHEY and CDR2 is SVGAGI. This CDR3 reads CASSLEGETQYF. As DNA, the CDR3 is TGTGCCAGCAGCCTTGAGGGAGAGACCCAGTACTTC.

The chain joins TRBV4-3 to TRBJ1-1; TRBD1 might be the D (5 bases). The V gene's germline CDR1 is LGHNA and CDR2 YSLEER. The CDR3 has 12 residues. The germline V and J ends were trimmed by 4 bases and 6 bases, with 9 bases remaining between them. The CDR3: CASSRGDSEAFF. The CDR3 coding sequence is TGCGCCAGCAGCCGAGGGGACTCTGAAGCTTTCTTT.

This chain joins TRBV7-9 and TRBJ1-1, with a possible D match to TRBD1 (5 bases). Germline V lookup: CDR1 SEHNR, CDR2 FQNEAQ (reference sequence). The CDR3 totals 15 residues. V gave up 4 bases and J gave up 1 base, with 13 bases separating them. CDR3 coding DNA: TGTGCCAGCAGCTCCCTCGGGGGGACGAACACTGAAGCTTTCTTT. It specifies CASSSLGGTNTEAFF. Full variable domain (outside the CDR3, taken from reference TRBV7-9 and TRBJ1-1): DTGVSQNPRHKITKRGQNVTFRCDPISEHNRLYWYRQTLGQGPEFLTYFQNEAQLEKSRLLSDRFSAERPKGSFSTLEIQRTEQGDSAMYLCASSSLGGTNTEAFFGQGTRLTVV.

The chain joins TRBV19 to TRBJ2-7; TRBD2 agrees at 8 bases. V was clipped by 10 bases and J by 3 bases; unmatched bases: 14. Germline CDR1 and CDR2: LNHDA and SQIVND (reference sequence). CDR3 size: 15 residues. CDR3 DNA: TGTGCCACCCGGGGGGAGCGGGAGAACGTCTACGAGCAGTACTTC. Protein sequence: CATRGERENVYEQYF.

This clone has just a few counts. V and J are TRBV6-7 and TRBJ2-1, with 7 positions matching TRBD2. TRBV6-7 is an ORF; its function is uncertain. V dropped 4 bases and J dropped 5; count of bases not matched to a gene: 8. CDR3 length: 15 residues. The CDR3 is CASSSFTGGDNEQFF. CDR3 coding DNA: TGTGCCAGCAGTTCCTTTACGGGAGGAGACAATGAGCAGTTCTTC.

The V and J genes are TRBV10-3 and TRBJ1-5, with 9 bases aligning to TRBD1. CDR3 length: 14 residues. Germline loops: CDR1 ENHRY, CDR2 SYGVKD. V lost 4 bases to trimming and J lost 2 bases; unmatched junction nucleotides: 0. CDR3 nucleotides: TGTGCCATCAGTGGGGACAGGGGCAATCAGCCCCAGCATTTT. Translating gives CAISGDRGNQPQHF.

V and J are TRBV6-1 and TRBJ1-2; 9 nucleotides line up with TRBD1. The junction had 13 bases not matched to a gene; V was cut back by 1 base and J by 4 bases. The CDR3 is 18 amino acids. The germline V gene encodes CDR1 MNHNS and CDR2 SASEGT. CDR3 coding DNA: TGTGCCAGCAGTGAAGGAGTTGGAGGGACAGGGATGGGCTATGGCTACACCTTC. This encodes CASSEGVGGTGMGYGYTF.

The CDR3: CASSALNTGELFF. The CDR3 bases are TGTGCCAGCAGCGCCCTTAACACCGGGGAGCTGTTTTTT. The rearrangement joins TRBV9 to TRBJ2-2; D is undetermined. Trimming left V 3 bases short and J 2 bases short, with 5 bases between. The CDR3 covers 13 residues. CDR1 and CDR2 (germline): SGDLS, YYNGEE.

This chain links TRBV9 with TRBJ2-7, with TRBD1 identical over 8 bases. CDR1 is SGDLS, CDR2 YYNGEE, per germline. Trimming removed 0 bases from V and 5 bases from J; junction bases left unmatched: 7. The CDR3 contains 15 residues. The CDR3 bases are TGTGCCAGCAGCGTAGACCCCACAGGGGGGCACGAGCAGTACTTC. This sequence encodes CASSVDPTGGHEQYF.

This chain links TRBV6-1 with TRBJ2-7, with 8 nucleotides matching TRBD2. V shed 10 bases, J shed 5 bases, and the junction held 10 bases outside the gene matches. The CDR3 is 13 amino acids. CDR1 and CDR2 (germline): MNHNS, SASEGT. In DNA form, the CDR3 reads TGTGCCATCCGGGGAGCGGGAGCTGACGAGCAGTACTTC. Its protein product is CAIRGAGADEQYF.

This rearrangement joins TRBV19 to TRBJ2-2, with D uncertain. The V gene lost 4 bases and the J gene lost 7 bases, with 4 bases spanning the gap. Germline V CDR1 and CDR2: LNHDA, SQIVND (reference sequence). This CDR3 has 11 residues. The CDR3 loop is CASSTSGELFF. The DNA of the CDR3 is TGTGCCAGTAGTACCAGCGGGGAGCTGTTTTTT.